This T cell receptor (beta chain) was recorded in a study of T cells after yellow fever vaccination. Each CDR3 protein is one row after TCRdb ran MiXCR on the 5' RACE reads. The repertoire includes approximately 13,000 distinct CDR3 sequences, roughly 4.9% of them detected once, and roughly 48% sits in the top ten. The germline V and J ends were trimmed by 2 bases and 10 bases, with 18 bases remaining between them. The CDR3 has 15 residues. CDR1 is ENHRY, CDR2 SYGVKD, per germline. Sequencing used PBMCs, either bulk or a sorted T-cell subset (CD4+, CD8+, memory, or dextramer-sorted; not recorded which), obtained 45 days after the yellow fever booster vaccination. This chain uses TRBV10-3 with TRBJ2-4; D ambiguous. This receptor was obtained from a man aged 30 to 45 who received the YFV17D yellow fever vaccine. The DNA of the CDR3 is TGTGCCATCAGTGAGGGGGTTGGTGTGGGTCTGATTCAGTACTTC. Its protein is CAISEGVGVGLIQYF.